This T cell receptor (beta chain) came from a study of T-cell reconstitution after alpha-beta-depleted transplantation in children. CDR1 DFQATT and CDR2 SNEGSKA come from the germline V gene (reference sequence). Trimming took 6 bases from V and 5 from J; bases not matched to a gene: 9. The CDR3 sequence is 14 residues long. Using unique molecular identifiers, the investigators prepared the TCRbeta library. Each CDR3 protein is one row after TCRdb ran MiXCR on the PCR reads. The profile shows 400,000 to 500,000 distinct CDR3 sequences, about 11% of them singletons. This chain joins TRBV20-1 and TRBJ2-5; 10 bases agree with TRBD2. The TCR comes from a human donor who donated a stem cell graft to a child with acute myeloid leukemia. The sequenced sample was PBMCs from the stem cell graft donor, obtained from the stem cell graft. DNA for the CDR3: TGCAGTGCAACGAGCGGGGGGGCTAGGGAGACCCAGTACTTC. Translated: CSATSGGARETQYF.